This T cell receptor (beta chain) was identified in a study of T-cell memory formation after mild COVID-19 (dated by TCRdb to about 2021). Regarding the complete study: TCR sequence clusters from the two donors were found to be largely donor specific. T-cell clones expanding and contracting after mild COVID-19 in two donors were tracked by longitudinal TCRalpha and TCRbeta repertoire sequencing. Two young, previously healthy adult volunteers, one female and one male, were included in the cohort.

Ficoll-Paque density gradient centrifugation was the method used to isolate PBMCs. Sequencing was performed on an Illumina NovaSeq 6000. TCRalpha and TCRbeta cDNA libraries were built by 5'RACE with constant-segment primers, adding sample barcodes and unique molecular identifiers. RNA was extracted from every sample with Trizol reagent. Amplification of the libraries took two PCR steps, and the second step added a second sample barcode plus Illumina TruSeq adapters. Sequencing of libraries was performed on an Illumina NovaSeq with 2 x 150 bp paired-end reads. The authors' analysis ran thus. The reads were demultiplexed and collapsed into UMI-guided consensus sequences using migec v1.2.7. Using mixcr v2.1.11, the UMI consensuses were aligned to TRA and TRB V and J templates and assembled into clonotypes. A clonotype was counted as expanded or contracted only when both edgeR and NoisET called the clonotype significant, with the noise models trained on biological replicates. For edgeR calls, a false discovery rate-adjusted p below 0.01 and a log2 fold-change threshold of 1 were applied. As an exploratory analysis of dynamics, max-normalized trajectories of the 1000 most abundant clonotypes were examined by PCA with hierarchical clustering. Separately sequenced CD4+ and CD8+ repertoires were used to assign the CD4 or CD8 phenotype of responding clones. TCRdb itself trimmed the public reads at Q25 with fastp, ran MiXCR and retained productive beta chains. Records with the same CDR3 protein are collapsed into one entry carrying the most frequent genes and DNA. None of the V and J calls come from the authors' own analysis; TCRdb made them. Within this sample are about 560,000 distinct CDR3 sequences, with about 20% of them counted one time only. The ten largest clones take up around 7.7% of the sample.

Concerning this clonotype itself: This receptor's antigen is unknown. No quality values exist for individual bases; no much larger clone is one base distant.

Results and caveats for the whole study, not just this receptor: SARS-CoV-2 specificity of the second-wave clones peaking on day 37 was not confirmed. Only a couple of mild cases were covered in the study, and larger cohorts including severe cases with pre-infection samples were considered necessary. Contracting CD4+ clones appeared mostly in the CM and EM memory subsets, whereas CD8+ clones were enriched in EMRA. The detection of some responding clones in pre-infection memory suggests that pre-existing cross-reactive memory T cells joined the SARS-CoV-2 response. Clones that contracted from day 15 to 85 showed balanced CD4/CD8 phenotypes, whereas a second wave of clones that expanded from day 15 to 37 leaned towards CD4+.

Including cysteine and phenylalanine, the CDR3 has 15 amino acids. Kept here is only the CDR3 DNA, which spans 45 bases and is read in frame from base 1. CDR1 and CDR2, looked up from the germline V gene, are SGDLS and YYNGEE. At the junction V is shortened by 4 bases and J by 5 bases; bases outside the gene matches: 6. The sequencing input was PBMCs or a T cell subset sorted from them (not recorded which). This sequence originates from an adult woman who had mild COVID-19 (a few samples of this study predate the infection). The sample titles of this study are shuffled in the database, so cell type and time point are left out; the donor was told from shared clones. The rearranged chain carries TRBV9 and TRBJ2-5; TRBD2 agrees with 12 junctional bases. The CDR3 here reads CASSLTSGSFETQYF. The nucleotides are TGTGCCAGCAGCTTGACTAGCGGGAGTTTCGAGACCCAGTACTTC.